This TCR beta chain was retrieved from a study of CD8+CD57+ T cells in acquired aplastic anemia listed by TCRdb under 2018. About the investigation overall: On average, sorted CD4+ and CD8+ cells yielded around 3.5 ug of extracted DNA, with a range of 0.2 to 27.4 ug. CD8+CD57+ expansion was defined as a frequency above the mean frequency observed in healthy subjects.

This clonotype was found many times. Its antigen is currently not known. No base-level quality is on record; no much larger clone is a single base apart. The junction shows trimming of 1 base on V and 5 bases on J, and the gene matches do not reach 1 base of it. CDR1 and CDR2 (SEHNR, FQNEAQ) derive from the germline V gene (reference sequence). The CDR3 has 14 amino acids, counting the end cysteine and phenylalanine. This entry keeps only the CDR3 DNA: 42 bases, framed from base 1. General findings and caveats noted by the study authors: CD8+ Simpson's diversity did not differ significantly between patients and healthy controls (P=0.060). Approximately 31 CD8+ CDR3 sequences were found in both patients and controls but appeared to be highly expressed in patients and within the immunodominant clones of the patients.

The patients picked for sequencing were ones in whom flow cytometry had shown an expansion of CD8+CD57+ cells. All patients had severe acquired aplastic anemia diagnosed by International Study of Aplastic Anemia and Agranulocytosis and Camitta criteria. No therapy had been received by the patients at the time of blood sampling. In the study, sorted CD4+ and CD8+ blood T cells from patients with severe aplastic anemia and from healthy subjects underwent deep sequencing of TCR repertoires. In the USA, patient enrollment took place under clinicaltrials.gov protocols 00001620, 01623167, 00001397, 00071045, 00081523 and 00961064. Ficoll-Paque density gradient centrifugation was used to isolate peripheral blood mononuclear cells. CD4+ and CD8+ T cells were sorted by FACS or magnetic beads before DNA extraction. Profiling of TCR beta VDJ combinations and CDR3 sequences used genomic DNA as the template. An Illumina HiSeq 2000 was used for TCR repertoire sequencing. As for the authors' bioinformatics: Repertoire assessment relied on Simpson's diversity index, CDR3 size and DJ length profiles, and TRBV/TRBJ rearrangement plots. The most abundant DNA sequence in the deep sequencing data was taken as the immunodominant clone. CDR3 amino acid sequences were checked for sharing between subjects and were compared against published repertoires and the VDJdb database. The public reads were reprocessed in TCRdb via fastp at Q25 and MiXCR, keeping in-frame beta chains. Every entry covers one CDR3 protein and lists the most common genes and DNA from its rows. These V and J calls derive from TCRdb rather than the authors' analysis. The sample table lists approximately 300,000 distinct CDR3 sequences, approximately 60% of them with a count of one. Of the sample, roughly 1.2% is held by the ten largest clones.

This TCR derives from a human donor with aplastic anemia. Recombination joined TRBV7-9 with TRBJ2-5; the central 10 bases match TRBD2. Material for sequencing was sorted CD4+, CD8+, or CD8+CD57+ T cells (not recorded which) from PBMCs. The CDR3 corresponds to CASSLVAGGETQYF. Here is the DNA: TGTGCCAGCAGCTTAGTAGCGGGGGGTGAGACCCAGTACTTC.